These T cell receptor beta chains were read from a single sample in a study of OX40 agonist ivuxolimab in advanced cancers. Data came from immunoSEQ multiplex PCR; TCRdb stores just in-frame clones and leaves some out. The data contain some 59,000 clones, 84% of them singletons. The source was CD4+ or CD8+ T cells sorted from blood, collected in a trial of the OX40 agonist ivuxolimab. The receptors shown here come from an adult with an advanced solid tumor such as melanoma, head and neck, liver or kidney cancer. Both conserved end residues are part of each CDR3. A D gene is named only where the DNA matches it firmly. For some rows the clone size is stated as once, few or many, or as a class when expanded; others skip it.

D gene	clone size	J gene	V gene	CDR3 length	CDR3 protein	CDR3 DNA
-	-	TRBJ2-7	TRBV7-9	12	CASSLGSYEQYF	TGTGCCAGCAGCTTAGGATCCTACGAGCAGTACTTC
-	-	TRBJ1-1	TRBV9	15	CASSTRQAPNTEAFF	TGTGCCAGCAGCACAAGACAGGCCCCGAACACTGAAGCTTTCTTT
-	-	TRBJ1-1	TRBV7-6	13	CASSTVRGTEAFF	TGTGCCAGCAGCACCGTTAGAGGCACTGAAGCTTTCTTT
TRBD2	-	TRBJ2-7	TRBV9	14	CASSVATGGYEQYF	TGTGCCAGCAGCGTAGCGACGGGGGGCTACGAGCAGTACTTC
-	-	TRBJ1-2	TRBV6-1	15	CASRREGLANYGYTF	TGTGCCAGCAGACGAGAGGGATTAGCTAACTATGGCTACACCTTC
-	-	TRBJ2-2	TRBV7-2	13	CASSPSNTGELFF	TGTGCCAGCAGCCCCTCAAACACCGGGGAGCTGTTTTTT
-	-	TRBJ2-5	TRBV5-1	19	CASSLGVTGRSLERETQYF	TGCGCCAGCAGCTTAGGGGTAACCGGACGGTCCCTTGAGCGGGAGACCCAGTACTTC
TRBD1	-	TRBJ2-2	TRBV7-2	14	CASSLKQGDGELFF	TGTGCCAGCAGCTTGAAACAGGGGGACGGGGAGCTGTTTTTT
TRBD1	-	TRBJ2-5	TRBV5-1	17	CASSLAGQGARVETQYF	TGCGCCAGCAGCTTGGCCGGACAGGGGGCGCGTGTGGAGACCCAGTACTTC
-	-	TRBJ1-5	TRBV18	13	CASSPSVDQPQHF	TGTGCCAGCTCACCTTCAGTAGATCAGCCCCAGCATTTT
-	-	TRBJ1-2	TRBV18	11	CASYLYYGYTF	TGTGCCAGCTACCTCTACTATGGCTACACCTTC
-	-	TRBJ2-7	TRBV6-5	15	CASSYSFGYSYEQYF	TGTGCCAGCAGTTACTCGTTCGGGTACTCCTACGAGCAGTACTTC
TRBD2	once	TRBJ2-3	TRBV5-1	16	CASSLFSRGGTDTQYF	TGCGCCAGCAGCTTGTTTTCGCGGGGGGGCACAGATACGCAGTATTTT
-	-	TRBJ2-7	TRBV5-1	15	CASSLFLGLSYEQYF	TGCGCCAGCAGCTTGTTTCTTGGCCTCTCCTACGAGCAGTACTTC
TRBD1	-	TRBJ2-5	TRBV7-2	13	CASSSDRRGQQYF	TGTGCCAGCAGCTCGGACAGGCGAGGGCAGCAGTACTTC
-	few	TRBJ1-1	TRBV11-2	17	CASSGGVWLTLNTEAFF	TGTGCCAGCAGCGGAGGGGTCTGGTTAACTCTGAACACTGAAGCTTTCTTT
-	-	TRBJ1-2	TRBV9	13	CASSAARTAGYTF	TGTGCCAGCAGCGCCGCAAGAACCGCTGGCTACACCTTC
TRBD1	-	TRBJ2-3	TRBV4-2	17	CASSQGQGARGTDTQYF	TGTGCCAGCAGCCAAGGCCAGGGGGCTAGAGGAACAGATACGCAGTATTTT
-	-	TRBJ2-2	TRBV7-2	11	CASSRTGELFF	TGTGCCAGCTCTCGGACCGGGGAGCTGTTTTTT
TRBD1	few	TRBJ1-6	TRBV19	14	CASSGTGDRSPLHF	TGTGCCAGTAGTGGGACAGGGGATCGTTCACCCCTCCACTTT
TRBD1	-	TRBJ1-1	TRBV5-1	17	CASSLDRGRLMNTEAFF	TGCGCCAGCAGCTTGGACAGGGGGCGGCTTATGAACACTGAAGCTTTCTTT
-	-	TRBJ2-7	TRBV6-6	15	CASSYELSSSYEQYF	TGTGCCAGCAGTTACGAACTTTCTAGCTCCTACGAGCAGTACTTC
-	-	TRBJ1-2	TRBV28	16	CASSSLAGRGVNGYTF	TGTGCCAGCAGTTCCCTTGCTGGTAGAGGCGTGAATGGCTACACCTTC
TRBD1	once	TRBJ1-2	TRBV9	15	CASSDGQGSLYGYTF	TGTGCCAGCAGCGACGGACAGGGGAGCCTCTATGGCTACACCTTC
-	-	TRBJ1-1	TRBV5-1	14	CASSLERVNTEAFF	TGCGCCAGCAGCTTGGAAAGGGTGAACACTGAAGCTTTCTTT
TRBD1	-	TRBJ1-4	TRBV7-9	16	CASSRTGTPLGEKLFF	TGTGCCAGCAGTCGGACAGGGACTCCACTGGGTGAAAAACTGTTTTTT
-	-	TRBJ2-1	TRBV12-5	13	CASGLPWGNEQFF	TGTGCTAGTGGTCTCCCCTGGGGCAATGAGCAGTTCTTC
TRBD1	-	TRBJ1-5	TRBV19	15	CASRTQGMGNQPQHF	TGTGCCAGTAGAACACAGGGGATGGGGAATCAGCCCCAGCATTTT
-	-	TRBJ2-6	TRBV7-9	16	CASSLGQRVRANVLTF	TGTGCCAGCAGCTTAGGGCAGCGGGTGAGGGCCAACGTCCTGACTTTC
-	-	TRBJ1-1	TRBV11-3	12	CASSEEGQGAFF	TGTGCCAGCAGTGAGGAGGGTCAAGGAGCTTTCTTT
-	once	TRBJ1-1	TRBV19	14	CASIPGSMNTEAFF	TGTGCCAGTATACCGGGCAGCATGAACACTGAAGCTTTCTTT
-	-	TRBJ1-6	TRBV18	12	CASSNREAPLHF	TGTGCCAGCTCAAACAGGGAGGCACCCCTCCACTTT
-	-	TRBJ1-1	TRBV9	14	CASNPGSENTEAFF	TGTGCCAGCAATCCCGGGTCGGAGAACACTGAAGCTTTCTTT
TRBD1	-	TRBJ1-2	TRBV5-6	15	CASSSATTGGYGYTF	TGTGCCAGCAGCTCAGCTACAACAGGGGGCTATGGCTACACCTTC
TRBD1	-	TRBJ1-2	TRBV19	14	CASRTVGTAYGYTF	TGTGCCAGTAGGACCGTGGGGACAGCTTATGGCTACACCTTC
-	once	TRBJ2-2	TRBV5-1	12	CASSLRGEELFF	TGCGCCAGCAGCTTGAGGGGGGAGGAGCTGTTTTTT
-	-	TRBJ2-2	TRBV6-6	15	CASIRSGRNTGELFF	TGTGCCAGCATCAGGTCGGGGCGGAACACCGGGGAGCTGTTTTTT
-	-	TRBJ2-7	TRBV11-2	15	CASSLIRGLSHEQYF	TGTGCCAGCAGCTTAATAAGGGGCCTTTCCCACGAGCAGTACTTC
TRBD1	-	TRBJ2-7	TRBV19	15	CASSVRQGVGYEQYF	TGTGCCAGTAGCGTGAGACAGGGGGTAGGCTACGAGCAGTACTTC
-	-	TRBJ1-1	TRBV28	13	CASVGTHYVVAFF	TGTGCCAGCGTCGGGACGCACTACGTGGTAGCTTTCTTT
-	-	TRBJ1-5	TRBV5-6	15	CASSLTQGRGQPQHF	TGTGCCAGCAGCTTGACGCAGGGACGGGGCCAGCCCCAGCATTTT
-	-	TRBJ2-2	TRBV7-2	13	CASSLGNTGELFF	TGTGCCAGCAGCTTAGGGAACACCGGGGAGCTGTTTTTT
-	-	TRBJ1-1	TRBV19	17	CASSPPLYWGLNTEAFF	TGTGCCAGTAGTCCTCCCTTGTACTGGGGATTGAACACTGAAGCTTTCTTT
-	-	TRBJ2-7	TRBV7-9	13	CASSLDFGAEQYF	TGTGCCAGCAGCTTAGATTTTGGGGCCGAGCAGTACTTC
-	-	TRBJ2-7	TRBV6-6	14	CASSYSTAGVEQYF	TGTGCCAGCAGTTACTCGACGGCCGGGGTCGAGCAGTACTTC
-	once	TRBJ1-3	TRBV18	16	CASSPRGLPSGNTIYF	TGTGCCAGCTCACCACGAGGTCTGCCCTCTGGAAACACCATATATTTT
-	few	TRBJ1-3	TRBV6-1	12	CASSDIKPPIYF	TGTGCCAGCAGTGACATTAAACCCCCCATATATTTT
-	-	TRBJ2-2	TRBV5-1	16	CASSLFTEANTGELFF	TGCGCCAGCAGCTTGTTCACAGAGGCGAACACCGGGGAGCTGTTTTTT
TRBD1	-	TRBJ2-7	TRBV19	17	CASSMPAWTGENDEQYF	TGTGCCAGTAGTATGCCCGCCTGGACAGGCGAGAACGACGAGCAGTACTTC
-	-	TRBJ2-1	TRBV5-8	16	CASSLGSWRFSNEQFF	TGTGCCAGCAGCTTGGGATCCTGGCGGTTTAGCAATGAGCAGTTCTTC
TRBD1	-	TRBJ2-3	TRBV6-6	15	CASSYQGARTDTQYF	TGTGCCAGCAGTTACCAGGGGGCGCGTACAGATACGCAGTATTTT